Listed here are 28 T cell receptor beta chains from one sample, sequenced in a study of metastatic and nonmetastatic thyroid tumors. Through MiXCR, TCRdb re-clonotyped the PCR reads. The sample has 60,000 to 75,000 clones, more than 3.5% seen once. There were no patients who had received any treatment before thyroid surgery. Material for sequencing was blood. The receptors were gathered from a female donor with papillary thyroid cancer or a benign thyroid nodule (not recorded which). Some clones in this sample may be carry-over from other donors' samples.

Worth noting for this clone: This may arise from a read error, as a much more abundant clone is one base away. The rearrangement links TRBV19 to TRBJ2-5; D possibly corresponds to TRBD2 (6 bases). The CDR3 sequence is 16 residues long. CDR1 and CDR2 from the germline V gene are LNHDA and SQIVND (reference sequence). V shed 11 bases and J shed 1 base, with 23 bases lying between them. Here the CDR3 reads CAGAKRQREPQETQYF. The CDR3 DNA reads as TGTGCCGGTGCCAAGCGTCAACGGGAGCCCCAAGAGACCCAGTACTTC.

This clone was seen only a few times. The chain uses TRBV25-1 and TRBJ1-5; no clear D gene. The V end lost 7 bases, the J end lost 2 bases, and 9 bases lay between the germline ends. This CDR3 has 13 amino acids. Germline V gene data show CDR1 as MGHDK and CDR2 as SYGVNS. CDR3 residues: CASTGGGNQPQHF. CDR3 coding DNA: TGTGCCAGCACCGGTGGGGGCAATCAGCCCCAGCATTTT. Together with reference TRBV25-1 and TRBJ1-5, the CDR3 gives the full variable domain: EADIYQTPRYLVIGTGKKITLECSQTMGHDKMYWYQQDPGMELHLIHYSYGVNSTEKGDLSSESTVSRIRTEHFPLTLESARPSHTSQYLCASTGGGNQPQHFGDGTRLSIL.

This clone was seen ten or more times. The gene calls are TRBV29-1 and TRBJ2-1; a possible D gene is TRBD1 (6 bases). V lost 4 bases and J 4 bases, leaving 23 bases between the germline ends. The CDR3 totals 17 residues. Germline V gene data show CDR1 as SQVTM and CDR2 as ANQGSEA. This chain's CDR3 is CSVVWATGMDWYNEQFF. The DNA of the CDR3 is TGCAGCGTTGTTTGGGCAACAGGGATGGACTGGTACAATGAGCAGTTCTTC.

The chain employs TRBV2 and TRBJ1-5, with D hard to call. Germline V gene lookup returns CDR1 SNHLY and CDR2 FYNNEI. The CDR3 loop spans 17 amino acids. Trimming took off 5 bases at V and 0 bases at J, with 17 bases between the two ends. For the CDR3, the DNA is TGTGCCAGCAGTACGACCCCGTGCTGGTATAGCAATCAGCCCCAGCATTTT. It yields the protein CASSTTPCWYSNQPQHF.

This clone was seen at least ten times. The chain is built from TRBV19 and TRBJ1-6, with D hard to call. This CDR3 has 13 residues. V gave up 1 base and J gave up 6 bases, with 4 bases separating them. Germline lookup yields CDR1 LNHDA and CDR2 SQIVND (reference sequence). The DNA for the CDR3 is TGTGCCAGTAGTATAGGGGCTAATTCACCCCTCCACTTT. As protein: CASSIGANSPLHF. The whole variable domain, remainder taken from reference TRBV19 and TRBJ1-6, is DGGITQSPKYLFRKEGQNVTLSCEQNLNHDAMYWYRQDPGQGLRLIYYSQIVNDFQKGDIAEGYSVSREKKESFPLTVTSAQKNPTAFYLCASSIGANSPLHFGNGTRLTVT.

This clone was counted at least ten times. The chain is built from TRBV18 and TRBJ1-1; 7 nucleotides agree with TRBD1. Germline values: CDR1 KGHSH, CDR2 LQKENI. The ends lost 2 bases at V and 8 bases at J; junction bases unmatched: 8. This CDR3 region has 14 residues. In nucleotides, the CDR3 is TGTGCCAGCTCACCAGCACAGGGGAGGACAGAAGCTTTCTTT. The encoded protein is CASSPAQGRTEAFF.

In this sample, this clone turned up many times. The genes are TRBV20-1 and TRBJ1-2; D might be TRBD1 (6 bases). Trimming took off 5 bases at V and 7 bases at J, with 17 bases between the two ends. Germline V gives CDR1 DFQATT, CDR2 SNEGSKA (reference sequence). The CDR3 spans 13 residues. This CDR3 reads CSAALGGEAGYTF. In DNA, the CDR3 is TGCAGTGCTGCCCTAGGGGGAGAGGCTGGCTACACCTTC.

CDR3 in DNA: TGTGCCAGCAGTTACGCGGGACTAGCGGGTTGGGGAAGCTCCTACGAGCAGTACTTC. Its translation is CASSYAGLAGWGSSYEQYF. V gene TRBV6-2 or TRBV6-3 combines with J gene TRBJ2-7; 12 bases fit TRBD2. This CDR3 has 19 residues. V trimming: 2 bases; J trimming: 0 bases; junction bases outside the gene matches: 11. Germline CDR1 is MNHEY and CDR2 is SVGEGT.

Remarks on this clone: Germline is not matched at one junction end, which may reflect a read error. The rearrangement uses TRBV6-2 or TRBV6-3 and TRBJ1-2, with 7 bases aligning to TRBD1. The CDR3 extends over 11 amino acids. CDR1 MNHEY and CDR2 SVGEGT come from the germline V gene. The CDR3 DNA follows: TGTGCCAGCAGAAGGGGGCAGGGATACAACTTC. Translating it yields CASRRGQGYNF.

The V and J genes are TRBV27 and TRBJ1-2; D call uncertain. CDR1 and CDR2 (germline): MNHEY, SMNVEV (reference sequence). The length of the CDR3 is 17 residues. Trimming pared 5 bases from V and 3 bases from J, leaving 22 bases between. The CDR3 here is CASSPMDGGLNHYGYTF. The CDR3 DNA reads TGTGCCAGCAGTCCCATGGACGGTGGTCTAAATCACTATGGCTACACCTTC.

This clone was counted at least ten times. J is TRBJ1-6 and V is TRBV19, with D perhaps matching TRBD1 (6 bases). The V end lost 2 bases, the J end lost 11 bases, and 16 bases lay between the germline ends. Germline CDR1 reads LNHDA; CDR2 reads SQIVND (reference sequence). The CDR3 length is 15 residues. This chain's CDR3 is CASSITGRGTAPLHF. The CDR3 nucleotides are TGTGCCAGTAGTATAACGGGCAGGGGAACGGCACCCCTCCACTTT.

This clone was counted ten times or more. The chain couples TRBV20-1 to TRBJ2-5, with TRBD1 matching 8 bases. The CDR3 sequence is 13 residues long. Germline CDR1 and CDR2: DFQATT and SNEGSKA (reference sequence). Germline trimming cut 3 bases from V and 4 bases from J; bases unmatched to any gene: 4. In nucleotides, the CDR3 is TGCAGTGCTAGGGAGACAGGGGTAGAGACCCAGTACTTC. It encodes CSARETGVETQYF.

The rearrangement joins TRBV27 to TRBJ2-1; D remains ambiguous. Germline V gene lookup returns CDR1 MNHEY and CDR2 SMNVEV (reference sequence). This CDR3 spans 14 amino acids. Trimming removed 2 bases from V and 3 bases from J, with 8 bases in between. CDR3 residues: CASSLRVNYNEQFF. CDR3 nucleotide sequence: TGTGCCAGCAGTTTACGGGTAAACTACAATGAGCAGTTCTTC.

As regards this clone: This sample includes further DNA sequences coding for the same CDR3. This chain links TRBV19 with TRBJ2-6; possible D gene TRBD1, 6 bases. Trimming left V 6 bases short and J 0 bases short, with 18 bases between. This CDR3 spans 18 amino acids. Germline values: CDR1 LNHDA, CDR2 SQIVND (reference sequence). The CDR3 DNA follows: TGTGCCAGTAGAGTCGCAGGGGCATCCCTCTCTGGGGCCAACGTCCTGACTTTC. Translation: CASRVAGASLSGANVLTF.

This clone was found many times. The DNA of the CDR3 is TGCAGTGCTAGAGTTTTACGGGAGATCTACAATGAGCAGTTCTTC. It translates to CSARVLREIYNEQFF. The chain has TRBV20-1 and TRBJ2-1, with D maybe TRBD2 (6 bases). V lost 1 base, J lost 3 bases, and 13 bases lay in between. Germline V gene lookup returns CDR1 DFQATT and CDR2 SNEGSKA (reference sequence). The CDR3 has 15 residues.

This clone was seen repeatedly, ten times or more. This may be a read error, as it is one base from a much larger clone. The chain joins TRBV28 to TRBJ2-1; TRBD2 matches 14 bases. The CDR3 loop spans 16 amino acids. Germline V CDR1 and CDR2: MDHEN, SYDVKM. CDR3 loop: CASTKMGLAGANEQLF. For the CDR3, the DNA is TGTGCCAGCACCAAAATGGGACTAGCGGGAGCAAATGAGCAGCTCTTC.

This clone has at least ten counts. Here the CDR3 reads CASSLPRERGETQYF. CDR3 in DNA: TGTGCCAGCAGCCTCCCCCGAGAGCGGGGGGAGACCCAGTACTTC. The chain has TRBV3-1 and TRBJ2-5; 8 bases match TRBD2. V lost 4 bases, J lost 5 bases, and 9 bases stayed unmatched. This CDR3 contains 15 residues. Germline CDR1 and CDR2: LGHDT and YNNKEL (reference sequence).

At least ten counts were recorded for this clone. Other nucleotide sequences in the sample specify the same CDR3. The gene calls are TRBV19 and TRBJ1-5; D is uncertain. Germline V CDR1 and CDR2: LNHDA, SQIVND (reference sequence). V was clipped by 3 bases and J by 3 bases, with 6 bases between them. This CDR3 is 13 amino acids long. The CDR3 is CASSITNNQPQHF. As DNA, the CDR3 is TGTGCCAGTAGTATCACCAACAATCAGCCCCAGCATTTT.

This clone was seen at least ten times. The chain employs TRBV24-1 and TRBJ2-3, with 8 bases matching TRBD2. Germline CDR1 KGHDR, CDR2 SFDVKD. V lost 4 bases to trimming and J lost 4 bases; unmatched junction nucleotides: 3. The length of the CDR3 is 14 residues. The CDR3 nucleotides read TGTGCCACCAGTGAACCAGCGGGAGCAGATACGCAGTATTTT. Its translation is CATSEPAGADTQYF.

This clone has a count of ten or more. This chain connects TRBV5-1 to TRBJ2-7; 7 bases agree with TRBD1. The germline V gene encodes CDR1 SGHRS and CDR2 YFSETQ. CDR3 length: 13 amino acids. V shed 3 bases and J 1 base; nucleotides not matched to a gene: 1. CDR3 DNA: TGCGCCAGCAGCTGGGGACAGTCCTACGAGCAGTACTTC. Its translation is CASSWGQSYEQYF.

This clone was seen ten or more times. This chain connects TRBV3-1 to TRBJ2-3, with D uncertain. The CDR3 has 15 residues. In germline, CDR1 is LGHDT, CDR2 YNNKEL (reference sequence). V was shortened by 1 base and J by 3 bases, with 11 bases between the two germline ends. CDR3 DNA sequence: TGTGCCAGCAGCCAAGGGGCGGATGGGACAGATACGCAGTATTTT. The encoded protein is CASSQGADGTDTQYF.

The table lists this clone with a few counts. One end of the junction varies from germline; a read error may be responsible. The rearrangement uses TRBV6-2 or TRBV6-3 and TRBJ2-2, with a weak D call TRBD2 (5 bases). CDR3 length: 13 amino acids. Germline lookup yields CDR1 MNHEY and CDR2 SVGEGT. The CDR3 nucleotides read TGTGCCAGCAGCCTGGTATGGGCCGGGGATCTGTTTTTT. This translates into CASSLVWAGDLFF.

This clone appeared many times. The DNA for the CDR3 is TGTGCCAGCAGCCCAGCGGGGGGATCGTCATATGGCTACACCTTC. Protein sequence: CASSPAGGSSYGYTF. This chain uses TRBV5-4 with TRBJ1-2; a possible D gene is TRBD1 (5 bases). Between the trimmed V and J ends, which lost 4 bases and 5 bases, there was a span of 18 bases. The germline V gene has CDR1 SGHNT and CDR2 YYREEE (reference sequence). CDR3 length equals 15 residues.

This clone has at least ten counts. The CDR3 reads CASSGAQGLGELFF. CDR3 nucleotide sequence: TGTGCCTCCTCTGGGGCACAAGGTCTGGGGGAGCTGTTTTTT. The chain employs TRBV30 and TRBJ2-2, with D perhaps matching TRBD1 (5 bases). Germline V gene lookup returns CDR1 GTSNPN and CDR2 SVGIG (reference sequence). The V end lost 7 bases, the J end lost 8 bases, and 20 bases lay between the germline ends. The CDR3 consists of 14 residues.

This clone was recorded many times. The rearrangement links TRBV24-1 to TRBJ2-1; TRBD1 might be the D (6 bases). This CDR3 has 14 amino acids. Germline lookup yields CDR1 KGHDR and CDR2 SFDVKD. V shed 9 bases and J shed 5 bases, with 16 bases lying between them. The CDR3, as DNA: TGTGCCACCGGGAGACAGGCCAATCACAATGAGCAGTTCTTC. It encodes CATGRQANHNEQFF.

This clone has at least ten counts. The chain couples TRBV10-3 to TRBJ2-7; 12 nucleotides match TRBD1. Germline assignment: CDR1 ENHRY and CDR2 SYGVKD. The V segment lost 8 bases and the J segment 7 bases; nucleotides outside the gene matches: 9. The CDR3 spans 14 residues. CDR3 in amino acids: CAISGTGGKWEQYF. The CDR3, as DNA: TGTGCCATCTCCGGGACAGGGGGCAAATGGGAGCAGTACTTC.

This clone showed up many times. V is TRBV27 and J is TRBJ2-5; tentatively, D is TRBD2 (5 bases). Trimming left V 6 bases short and J 5 bases short, with 13 bases between. Germline V gene lookup returns CDR1 MNHEY and CDR2 SMNVEV (reference sequence). The CDR3 is made up of 13 amino acids. Here the CDR3 reads CASRGLGSETQYF. CDR3 bases: TGTGCCAGCAGGGGGTTGGGGAGCGAGACCCAGTACTTC.

This clone was detected only a few times. A junction end diverges from the germline sequence, so it may reflect a read error. The chain joins TRBV13 to TRBJ2-7; a weak D match, TRBD2 (6 bases). The CDR3 loop spans 17 amino acids. Germline lookup yields CDR1 PRHDT and CDR2 FYEKMQ (reference sequence). The CDR3 region is CSSSLVSGLAGTYEQYF. The CDR3, as DNA: TGTTCCAGCAGCTTAGTTAGCGGACTGGCGGGTACCTACGAGCAGTACTTC.